This T cell receptor (beta chain) was identified during a study of Graves' ophthalmopathy and Graves' hyperthyroidism. RNA transcripts were the template, and TCR beta CDR3 regions were amplified from them. HTBI primers were used in a first-round RT-PCR, which preceded a second-round multiplex PCR. TCRdb passed the multiplex PCR reads through MiXCR, listing each CDR3 protein once. The sample yields more than 1,000,000 distinct CDR3 sequences, less than 45% seen once. The CDR3 spans 15 residues. The germline gives CDR1 ENHRY, CDR2 SYGVKD. Aged 18 to 65, the patients with hyperthyroidism had under 2 months' duration and were newly diagnosed. General study findings and limits: Most thyroid-expanded clonotypes exceeding 0.001 frequency were also found in blood.

Turning to this clonotype: Its antigen is undetermined. A read error may account for a junction end that differs from germline.

The receptor was derived from an adult man with Graves' hyperthyroidism. The chain couples TRBV10-3 to TRBJ1-6, with D possibly being TRBD1 (6 bases). Specimen: peripheral blood or thyroid tissue (not recorded which). This chain's CDR3 is CASSFRGLGDSPLHF. CDR3 DNA sequence: TGTGCCAGCAGTTTCAGGGGCCTCGGGGATTCACCCCTCCACTTT.